The rows below give T cell receptor beta chains drawn from one sample of a study of CD8 T cells in Susac syndrome. TCRdb reprocessed the immunoSEQ multiplex PCR reads with MiXCR, giving one entry per CDR3 protein. The data show under 200,000 distinct CDR3 sequences, more than 95% seen once. The source material was CD4+ T cells from PBMCs. These receptors came from a human donor with Susac syndrome. Each CDR3 is given with its conserved first and last residue. Each record gives: clone size, V gene, D gene, J gene, CDR3 DNA, CDR3 protein. The D gene is left open where the match is weak. Clone size is stated in some rows and not others, as once, few, many or a class when expanded.

once	TRBV27	.	TRBJ1-1	TGTGCCAGCACTCCCCCTGAAGCTTTCTTT	CASTPPEAFF
.	TRBV7-9	TRBD1	TRBJ2-5	TGTGCCAGCAACAACTTGGACAGGGGGCGCGGAGAGACCCAGTACTTC	CASNNLDRGRGETQYF
.	TRBV3-1	.	TRBJ1-3	TGTGCCAGCAGCCAGGTCCATGGAAACACCATATATTTT	CASSQVHGNTIYF
.	TRBV30	TRBD1	TRBJ1-2	TGTGCCTGGGGCATGGGACCTCTCCGGACAGGGTCTAACTATGGCTACACCTTC	CAWGMGPLRTGSNYGYTF
.	TRBV30	TRBD2	TRBJ2-7	TGTGCCTGGAGTGCGGGACTAGCGGGTTACGAGCAGTACTTC	CAWSAGLAGYEQYF
.	TRBV3-1	TRBD1	TRBJ1-5	TGTGCCAGCAGCGGCGGCAACAGGGGTCAGCCCCAGCATTTT	CASSGGNRGQPQHF
.	TRBV15	.	TRBJ2-3	TGTGCCACCAGCGTGGGCCCCACAGATACGCAGTATTTT	CATSVGPTDTQYF
.	TRBV9	.	TRBJ1-5	TGTGCCAGCAGCGCAGGGGTGAGCAATCAGCCCCAGCATTTT	CASSAGVSNQPQHF
.	TRBV13	TRBD1	TRBJ2-7	TGTGCCAGTGGACAGGGGGTATACGAGCAGTACTTC	CASGQGVYEQYF
.	TRBV3-1	.	TRBJ1-1	TGTGCCAGCAGCCCACCCGGTAGGGCGGGCACTGAAGCTTTCTTT	CASSPPGRAGTEAFF
.	TRBV5-1	.	TRBJ2-7	TGCGCCAGCAGCCCAGGACAGCCGACTGGGGAGCAGTACTTC	CASSPGQPTGEQYF
.	TRBV7-9	TRBD2	TRBJ2-3	TGTGCCAGCAGCCGACTAGCGGGAGATAGGGATACGCAGTATTTT	CASSRLAGDRDTQYF
once	TRBV28	.	TRBJ2-3	TGTGCCAGCAGTCCCCGAGACCCCAGCACAGATACGCAGTATTTT	CASSPRDPSTDTQYF
.	TRBV5-1	TRBD2	TRBJ2-1	TGCGCCAGCAGACAGGGGACTAGCGGGGGACACAATGAGCAGTTCTTC	CASRQGTSGGHNEQFF
once	TRBV6-2/TRBV6-3	.	TRBJ1-5	TGTGCCAGCAGTGCCATGACCGAGAATCAGCCCCAGCATTTT	CASSAMTENQPQHF
.	TRBV5-1	TRBD2	TRBJ2-3	TGCGCCAGCAGCTTGGTGAGCGGGATCTACACAGATACGCAGTATTTT	CASSLVSGIYTDTQYF
.	TRBV29-1	TRBD1	TRBJ1-1	TGCAGCGTTGCGGAGGGGGCGGGTACTGAAGCTTTCTTT	CSVAEGAGTEAFF
.	TRBV7-9	TRBD2	TRBJ2-3	TGTGCCAGCAGCTTAACAGCGGGAGGGCCCACAGATACGCAGTATTTT	CASSLTAGGPTDTQYF
once	TRBV5-1	.	TRBJ2-2	TGCGCCAGCAGCTTGGGGACTTACGCCGGGGAGCTGTTTTTT	CASSLGTYAGELFF
.	TRBV20-1	TRBD2	TRBJ2-7	TGCAGTGCTAGGAGGCTAGCGGGAGACTCCTACGAGCAGTACTTC	CSARRLAGDSYEQYF
.	TRBV29-1	.	TRBJ2-7	TGCAGCGCCGTCTACTCCTACGAGCAGTACTTC	CSAVYSYEQYF
once	TRBV6-6	.	TRBJ2-7	TGTGCCAGCAGTTACTCCGACCGAAAACAAGAGCAGTACTTC	CASSYSDRKQEQYF
once	TRBV4-3	.	TRBJ1-5	TGCGCCAGCAGCCAATATCGGGGTTACAATCAGCCCCAGCATTTT	CASSQYRGYNQPQHF
.	TRBV2	TRBD1	TRBJ2-5	TGTGCCAGCTGGGACAGGGGAGAGACCCAGTACTTC	CASWDRGETQYF
.	TRBV7-3	.	TRBJ1-2	TGTGCCAGCAGCTTAACGGCAGCGGAGGACTATGGCTACACCTTC	CASSLTAAEDYGYTF
once	TRBV20-1	.	TRBJ1-1	TGCAGTGCCCACAGGATCACTGAAGCTTTCTTT	CSAHRITEAFF
.	TRBV2	.	TRBJ1-2	TGTGCCAGCAATCGCGAGGGCCCAGGCGGCTACACCTTC	CASNREGPGGYTF
.	TRBV9	.	TRBJ2-7	TGTGCCAGCAGCGTAGACGGGTGGGCCTACGAGCAGTACTTC	CASSVDGWAYEQYF
.	TRBV18	.	TRBJ1-1	TGTGCCAGCTCAACCTCCGGCCCTAACACTGAAGCTTTCTTT	CASSTSGPNTEAFF
once	TRBV29-1	.	TRBJ2-7	TGCAGCGCGCGGTCCGTCTCCTACGAGCAGTACTTC	CSARSVSYEQYF
.	TRBV4-2	TRBD1	TRBJ2-7	TGTGCCAGCAGCCAAGGGGCGGGACAGGGCTCCTACGAGCAGTACTTC	CASSQGAGQGSYEQYF
.	TRBV30	.	TRBJ1-2	TGTGCCTGGAGTGTACAAGGAGGGGCGGGATATGGCTACACCTTC	CAWSVQGGAGYGYTF
.	TRBV7-2	TRBD1	TRBJ2-2	TGTGCCAGCAGCTTCCGATCGATCGGGCAGGGGGTCACCGGGGAGCTGTTTTTT	CASSFRSIGQGVTGELFF
once	TRBV2	TRBD2	TRBJ2-3	TGTGCCAGCAGGCTGGGGGGGAGGCCTAGCACAGATACGCAGTATTTT	CASRLGGRPSTDTQYF
.	TRBV5-4	TRBD1	TRBJ2-1	TGTGCCAGCAGCCCGGGACAGCTCCGGGATGAGCAGTTCTTC	CASSPGQLRDEQFF
.	TRBV9	.	TRBJ2-1	TGTGCCAGCAGCGTAGGGCCCCAGGGGGGTAACAATGAGCAGTTCTTC	CASSVGPQGGNNEQFF
.	TRBV4-3	.	TRBJ1-1	TGCGCCAGCAGCCAAGAAATTATGGCAGGGTCGTTTGAAGCTTTCTTT	CASSQEIMAGSFEAFF
.	TRBV9	TRBD2	TRBJ2-5	TGTGCCAGCAGCGGAGGCCTCGTCGGGGGGGCGCGAGAGACCCAGTACTTC	CASSGGLVGGARETQYF
.	TRBV20-1	.	TRBJ2-1	TGCAGTGCTAGTTTCGGCCAGGGGCACAATGAGCAGTTCTTC	CSASFGQGHNEQFF